The T cell receptor (beta chain) described here comes from a study of blood T cell repertoires in COVID-19. How the authors handled the data: Estimation of nucleated cell counts relied on the amplification of reference gene primers. Generated by immunoSEQ multiplex PCR, the TCRdb table keeps only in-frame clones and is missing some. V and J calls and clone size are as listed in that table; D and trimming were resolved from the DNA. The data hold around 130,000 clones, with around nine tenths observed a single time. This CDR3 has 15 residues. CDR1 and CDR2 (germline): MNHEY, SVGAGI. V shed 2 bases and J 5 bases; nucleotides not matched to a gene: 4.

The sample consisted of peripheral blood. J is TRBJ2-7 and V is TRBV6-5; 12 bases match TRBD1. The TCR originated in a woman between 50 and 59 years old with acute or convalescent COVID-19. This chain's CDR3 is CASSYAGTGGHEQYF. DNA of the CDR3: TGTGCCAGCAGTTACGCCGGGACAGGGGGCCACGAGCAGTACTTC.